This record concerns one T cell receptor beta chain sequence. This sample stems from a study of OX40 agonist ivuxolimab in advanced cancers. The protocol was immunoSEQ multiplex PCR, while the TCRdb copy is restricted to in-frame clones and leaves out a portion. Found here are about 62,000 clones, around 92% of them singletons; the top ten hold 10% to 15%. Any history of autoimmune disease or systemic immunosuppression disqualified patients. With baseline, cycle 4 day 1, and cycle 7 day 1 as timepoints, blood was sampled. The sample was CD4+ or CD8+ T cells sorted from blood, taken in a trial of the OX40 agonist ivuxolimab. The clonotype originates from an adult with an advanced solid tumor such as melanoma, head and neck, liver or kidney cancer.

CDR3 coding DNA: TGTGCCAGCAGCCTGGATGCCGGGGACTACTATGGCTACACCTTC. Translation: CASSLDAGDYYGYTF. The rearrangement uses TRBV7-3 and TRBJ1-2; maybe TRBD1 (5 bases). This CDR3 spans 15 amino acids. Trimming pared 5 bases from V and 3 bases from J, leaving 16 bases between. Germline V gives CDR1 SGHTA, CDR2 FQGTGA. Full variable domain (remainder filled in from reference TRBV7-3 and TRBJ1-2): GAGVSQTPSNKVTEKGKYVELRCDPISGHTALYWYRQSLGQGPEFLIYFQGTGAADDSGLPNDRFFAVRPEGSVSTLKIQRTERGDSAVYLCASSLDAGDYYGYTFGSGTRLTVV.